The 19 T cell receptor beta chains below all came from one sample that was sequenced in a study of blood T cell repertoires in COVID-19 (dated by TCRdb to about 2020). The protocol used for the library was the immunoSEQ multiplex PCR assay. TCRdb re-hosts the immuneACCESS table, in-frame sequences only. Its copies lack some clones; in the studies checked, an unresolved V gene accounts for under half of them, and the cause for the rest is not known. This sample lists 250,000 to 350,000 clones; about nine tenths were detected once. The ten most abundant clones make up about 3% of the sample. Material: PBMCs or T cells enriched from blood (not recorded which). These receptors originate from a woman in her forties or fifties who had recovered from COVID-19.

V and J are TRBV14 and TRBJ1-1, with a weak D call TRBD1 (6 bases). Trimming took 0 bases from V and 8 from J, leaving 19 bases between them. This CDR3 is 16 amino acids long. Per germline, CDR1 SGHDN and CDR2 FVKESK. DNA for the CDR3: TGTGCCAGCAGCCAAGATTCCCAAAGGGCGGGGGCCGAAGCTTTCTTT. Translating gives CASSQDSQRAGAEAFF.

The chain recombines TRBV18 with TRBJ1-1; D ambiguous. The ends were cut back, 1 base at V and 1 base at J, with 13 bases in the middle. Germline V lookup: CDR1 KGHSH, CDR2 LQKENI. The CDR3 sequence is 16 residues long. CDR3 sequence (DNA): TGTGCCAGCTCACCACTCGAGGTTCTGAAGAACACTGAAGCTTTCTTT. Translation gives CASSPLEVLKNTEAFF.

This clone has just one count. This chain links TRBV2 with TRBJ1-2; a possible D gene is TRBD1 (5 bases). CDR1 SNHLY and CDR2 FYNNEI come from the germline V gene. This CDR3 is built from 15 residues. The ends were cut back, 1 base at V and 4 bases at J, with 13 bases in the middle. The CDR3 DNA is TGTGCCAGCAGTGAAGACTTACCTAGGGGCTATGGCTACACCTTC. Translating gives CASSEDLPRGYGYTF.

CDR3: CASSPQGAHTYGYTF. DNA of the CDR3: TGTGCCAGCAGTCCGCAGGGGGCGCACACCTATGGCTACACCTTC. The chain has TRBV28 and TRBJ1-2; TRBD1 matches at 8 bases. The CDR3 is 15 amino acids. Germline-derived CDR1 and CDR2 are MDHEN and SYDVKM. The junction had 9 bases not matched to a gene; V was cut back by 5 bases and J by 4 bases.

The chain employs TRBV7-3 and TRBJ2-1; a weak D match, TRBD1 (6 bases). The CDR3 runs 14 residues. Between the trimmed V and J ends, which lost 6 bases and 5 bases, there was a span of 14 bases. Germline CDR1 and CDR2: SGHTA and FQGTGA. The CDR3 sequence: CASRANRADNEQFF. CDR3 in DNA: TGTGCCAGCAGGGCGAACAGGGCGGACAATGAGCAGTTCTTC.

This chain joins TRBV6-5 and TRBJ1-2, with D perhaps TRBD1 (5 bases). This CDR3 has 14 residues. Between the trimmed V and J ends, which lost 6 bases and 8 bases, there was a span of 19 bases. The germline V gene encodes CDR1 MNHEY and CDR2 SVGAGI. CDR3 DNA: TGTGCCAGCAGCCGATCGACGGGGGAGCGAGGCTACACCTTC. Translation: CASSRSTGERGYTF.

This clone appeared a single time. The chain employs TRBV4-3 and TRBJ2-1, with 12 bases fitting TRBD2. Per the germline V gene, CDR1 is LGHNA and CDR2 is YSLEER. V lost 1 base to trimming and J lost 4 bases; unmatched junction nucleotides: 5. CDR3 length: 17 amino acids. CDR3 residues: CASSQVSTSGGYNEQFF. The CDR3 nucleotides read TGCGCCAGCAGCCAAGTCAGCACTAGCGGGGGGTACAATGAGCAGTTCTTC.

The rearrangement uses TRBV3-1 (or the pseudogene TRBV3-2) and TRBJ2-5; no clear D gene. The length of the CDR3 is 11 residues. Looked up from germline, CDR1 is LGHDT and CDR2 is YNNKEL (reference sequence). The V gene lost 3 bases and the J gene lost 6 bases, with 5 bases spanning the gap. Written as DNA, the CDR3 is TGTGCCAGCAGCCATTCTCAGACCCAGTACTTC. Its protein product is CASSHSQTQYF.

This clone was seen repeatedly, ten times or more. The chain employs TRBV4-3 and TRBJ1-2; D remains ambiguous. V lost 0 bases and J 8 bases, leaving 19 bases between the germline ends. The V gene's germline CDR1 is LGHNA and CDR2 YSLEER. CDR3 size: 16 residues. CDR3: CASSQDLSTNVRGYTF. Written as DNA, the CDR3 is TGCGCCAGCAGCCAAGACCTCTCGACGAACGTGAGGGGCTACACCTTC.

The V call is TRBV7-3, the J call TRBJ2-1; 13 bases are a match to TRBD2. V lost 5 bases to trimming and J lost 9 bases; unmatched junction nucleotides: 7. CDR1 is SGHTA, CDR2 FQGTGA, per germline. The CDR3 extends over 15 amino acids. The CDR3 protein is CASSQGLAGLGEQFF. The DNA for the CDR3 is TGTGCCAGCAGCCAGGGACTAGCGGGATTGGGTGAGCAGTTCTTC. Supplemented by reference TRBV7-3 and TRBJ2-1, the full variable domain reads GAGVSQTPSNKVTEKGKYVELRCDPISGHTALYWYRQSLGQGPEFLIYFQGTGAADDSGLPNDRFFAVRPEGSVSTLKIQRTERGDSAVYLCASSQGLAGLGEQFFGPGTRLTVL.

J is TRBJ1-6 and V is TRBV6-5, with 8 bases matching TRBD1. The CDR3 loop spans 15 amino acids. Trimming at V came to 7 bases and at J to 6 bases, leaving 8 bases not matched to a gene. In germline, CDR1 is MNHEY, CDR2 SVGAGI. CDR3 DNA: TGTGCCAGCACTGTAAGGACAGGGTCTAATTCACCCCTCCACTTT. Translated: CASTVRTGSNSPLHF.

About this clone: In the same sample, other DNA sequences code for this CDR3. The gene calls are TRBV24-1 and TRBJ2-5; 7 bases agree with TRBD1. The trim removed 4 bases at V and 2 bases at J, leaving 9 bases unmatched. The CDR3 totals 16 residues. Germline CDR1 is KGHDR and CDR2 is SFDVKD. CDR3 residues: CATSDPTRDRQETQYF. The CDR3 DNA reads as TGTGCCACCAGTGACCCCACCCGGGACAGACAAGAGACCCAGTACTTC.

J is TRBJ1-2 and V is TRBV5-8; TRBD1 might be the D (5 bases). This CDR3 spans 14 amino acids. Trimming removed 0 bases at V and 0 bases at J, with 6 bases between. Looked up from germline, CDR1 is SGHTS and CDR2 is YDEGEE. CDR3 loop: CASSLGGPNYGYTF. For the CDR3, the DNA is TGTGCCAGCAGCTTGGGGGGCCCTAACTATGGCTACACCTTC.

The rearrangement uses TRBV9 and TRBJ1-2; no clear D gene. Germline V CDR1 and CDR2: SGDLS, YYNGEE. Trimming removed 4 bases from V and 4 bases from J, with 14 bases in between. The CDR3 consists of 14 residues. CDR3 region: CASSPQAGSYGYTF. CDR3 DNA: TGTGCCAGCAGCCCCCAGGCGGGAAGCTATGGCTACACCTTC.

This rearrangement joins TRBV3-1 (or the pseudogene TRBV3-2) to TRBJ1-5; D remains unclear. Trimming took off 1 base at V and 9 bases at J, with 16 bases between the two ends. Germline CDR1 is LGHDT and CDR2 is YNNKEL (reference sequence). The CDR3 extends over 15 amino acids. The CDR3: CASSQGIRSRGPQHF. For the CDR3, the DNA is TGTGCCAGCAGCCAAGGAATCCGTTCCCGGGGGCCCCAGCATTTT.

The CDR3 DNA sequence: TGTGCCGGGGGGAGCGGGGGGCACGATGGGAATGAGCAGTTCTTC. Amino acid sequence: CAGGSGGHDGNEQFF. The chain employs TRBV28 and TRBJ2-1; 9 nucleotides align to TRBD2. Germline CDR1 and CDR2: MDHEN and SYDVKM. CDR3 length: 15 amino acids. Trimming took 11 bases from V and 7 from J; bases not matched to a gene: 15.

This sequence joins TRBV30 and TRBJ1-1; the match to TRBD1 covers 8 bases. CDR1 is GTSNPN, CDR2 SVGIG, per germline (reference sequence). The CDR3 length is 17 residues. The trim removed 5 bases at V and 0 bases at J, leaving 14 bases unmatched. In nucleotides, the CDR3 is TGTGCCTGGGGGGACAGGATTATCGGGGCTATGAACACTGAAGCTTTCTTT. Residues: CAWGDRIIGAMNTEAFF.

This sequence joins TRBV7-3 and TRBJ2-1; 10 positions agree with TRBD2. This CDR3 is 16 amino acids long. Germline CDR1 SGHTA, CDR2 FQGTGA. Losses at the gene ends were 0 bases for V and 6 bases for J; bases not matched to a gene: 5. The chain's CDR3 is CASSLTPSGRSNEQFF. DNA for the CDR3: TGTGCCAGCAGCTTAACGCCTAGCGGGAGATCCAATGAGCAGTTCTTC.

The chain couples TRBV19 to TRBJ2-6; 7 positions agree with TRBD1. The V gene end was trimmed by 3 bases and the J gene end by 2 bases; junction bases not matched to a gene: 10. The CDR3 consists of 18 residues. Germline V gene lookup returns CDR1 LNHDA and CDR2 SQIVND (reference sequence). CDR3 residues: CASSMRRDRKTGANVLTF. The CDR3 DNA follows: TGTGCCAGTAGTATGCGCCGGGACAGAAAAACTGGGGCCAACGTCCTGACTTTC.